This is a list of T cell receptor beta chains from one sample in a study of blood T cell repertoires in COVID-19. Profiled with immunoSEQ multiplex PCR; TCRdb holds only in-frame clones, not every one. The sample contains 150,000 to 200,000 clones, roughly 88% of which appear only once. The sample comprised peripheral blood. Receptor source: a human donor with active or convalescent COVID-19. The donor label of this sample is uncertain. The conserved cysteine and the conserved F or W are not part of the CDR3 here. A D gene is named only where the DNA matches it firmly.

V	J	D	CDR3
TRBV28	TRBJ2-5	TRBD1	ASKQGFKETQY
TRBV9	TRBJ2-3	TRBD2	ASSDRTSGATPGTDTQY
TRBV7-6	TRBJ2-7	TRBD1	ASSSPTETGSEQY
TRBV18	TRBJ2-3	TRBD1	ASSQGTGAADTQY
TRBV2	TRBJ2-1	NA	ASRDPRGSNEQF
TRBV7-9	TRBJ2-5	TRBD2	ASSLAASGRGETQY
TRBV11-2	TRBJ1-2	NA	ASRQTLHSNYGYT
TRBV3-1/TRBV3-2	TRBJ2-7	NA	ASSRGAGPYEQY
TRBV29-1	TRBJ2-1	NA	SVDHSGLYNEQF
TRBV5-1	TRBJ2-3	TRBD2	ASTLAGRSTDTQY
TRBV7-9	TRBJ2-2	NA	ASSPTQGYTGELF
TRBV9	TRBJ2-3	TRBD2	ASSVEASGGGTDTQY
TRBV25-1	TRBJ2-6	TRBD1	ASRSAPGQGARANVLT
TRBV30	TRBJ2-3	TRBD2	AGTSGGTSTDTQY
TRBV13	TRBJ2-2	TRBD2	ASSLGLAGALTGELF
TRBV7-2	TRBJ2-3	NA	ASSLESLRARDTQY
TRBV5-4	TRBJ2-7	TRBD2	ASSLPGTSGTSYEQY
TRBV14	TRBJ1-2	TRBD1	ASSPTGDGYT
TRBV6-2/TRBV6-3	TRBJ2-5	TRBD2	ASSTSGGEETQY
TRBV19	TRBJ2-1	TRBD2	ASRSTGTSGGSKYNEQF
TRBV4-1	TRBJ1-5	NA	ASSPTLQGRSNQPQH
TRBV28	TRBJ2-3	NA	ATQTADTQY
TRBV24-1	TRBJ1-2	NA	ATSEGALNYGYT
TRBV6-5	TRBJ2-7	NA	ASNSYEQY
TRBV6-5	TRBJ2-3	NA	ASSYSSASDTQY
TRBV4-1	TRBJ1-1	TRBD1	ASSFRQGVGDTEAF
TRBV6-5	TRBJ1-2	NA	ASSPWDTYGYT
TRBV20-1	TRBJ2-5	NA	SAGESETQY
TRBV7-2	TRBJ2-5	TRBD1	ASSSDRAGGETQY
TRBV28	TRBJ1-1	TRBD1	ASSEPGGQERAF
TRBV10-3	TRBJ2-1	NA	AISESMSSDEQF
TRBV6-1	TRBJ2-2	NA	ASSELGTTTGELF
TRBV7-2	TRBJ2-7	NA	ASSKDTYEQY
TRBV10-1	TRBJ2-3	NA	ASSAQRAIPDTQY
TRBV7-9	TRBJ2-3	TRBD1	ASSLGTASTDTQY
TRBV5-1	TRBJ2-6	NA	ASRGVAGANVLT
TRBV6-5	TRBJ1-2	NA	ASSLDSPNYGYT
TRBV15	TRBJ2-6	NA	ATSRDRRGPGANVLT
TRBV28	TRBJ2-3	TRBD1	ASRLTGVTDTQY
TRBV30	TRBJ1-2	TRBD1	AWSPGGRTGYT
TRBV6-2/TRBV6-3	TRBJ1-5	TRBD1	ASSRPGQNQPQH
TRBV9	TRBJ1-1	NA	ASSVVGENTEAF
TRBV28	TRBJ1-2	NA	ASSFSRANYGYT
TRBV9	TRBJ1-1	NA	ASSVSGQGMNTEAF
TRBV7-9	TRBJ1-5	NA	ASSREVVAGSNQPQH
TRBV2	TRBJ2-7	NA	ASSQDFSSYEQY
TRBV2	TRBJ1-2	NA	ASVKGGDGYT
TRBV2	TRBJ2-5	TRBD2	AGGLAGSGTQY